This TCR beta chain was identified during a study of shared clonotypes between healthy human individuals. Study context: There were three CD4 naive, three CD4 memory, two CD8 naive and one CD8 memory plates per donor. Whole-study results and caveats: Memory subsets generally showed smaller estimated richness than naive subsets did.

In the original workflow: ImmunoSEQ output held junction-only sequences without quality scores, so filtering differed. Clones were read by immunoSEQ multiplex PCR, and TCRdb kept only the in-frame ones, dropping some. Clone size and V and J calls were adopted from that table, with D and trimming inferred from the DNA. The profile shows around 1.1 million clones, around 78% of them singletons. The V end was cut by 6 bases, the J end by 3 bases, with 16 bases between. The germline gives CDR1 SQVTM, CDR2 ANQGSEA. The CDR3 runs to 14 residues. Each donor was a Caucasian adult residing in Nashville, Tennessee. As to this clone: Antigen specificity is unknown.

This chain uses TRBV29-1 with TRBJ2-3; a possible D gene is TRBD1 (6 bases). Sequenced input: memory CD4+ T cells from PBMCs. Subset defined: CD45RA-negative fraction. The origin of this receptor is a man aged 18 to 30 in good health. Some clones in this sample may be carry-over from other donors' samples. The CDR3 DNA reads TGCAGCGTAAGGGGGAGTGGAGGTACAGATACGCAGTATTTT. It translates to CSVRGSGGTDTQYF.